The entry below gives a single TCR beta chain sequence along with its context. This sample is part of a study of T cell repertoires in aging, cancer and after chemotherapy. Germline V gene sequence: CDR1 MNHEY, CDR2 SVGAGI. This CDR3 contains 15 residues. Deletions cut 6 bases from V and 1 base from J, with 13 bases between. A mixed TRB-A/B primer pool amplified rearranged TRB by multiplex touch-down PCR. TCRdb passed the multiplex PCR reads through MiXCR, listing each CDR3 protein once. The sample has about 9,800 distinct CDR3 sequences, approximately 40% seen once; the top ten hold more than 9.5%. Amplification of TCR beta used genomic DNA extracted from peripheral blood.

The specimen sequenced was blood. The chain carries TRBV6-5 and TRBJ1-5; D gene uncertain. This clonotype was sampled from a human donor in good health. The CDR3 reads CASRPPGESNQPQHF. As DNA, the CDR3 is TGTGCCAGCAGGCCCCCCGGGGAAAGCAATCAGCCCCAGCATTTT.